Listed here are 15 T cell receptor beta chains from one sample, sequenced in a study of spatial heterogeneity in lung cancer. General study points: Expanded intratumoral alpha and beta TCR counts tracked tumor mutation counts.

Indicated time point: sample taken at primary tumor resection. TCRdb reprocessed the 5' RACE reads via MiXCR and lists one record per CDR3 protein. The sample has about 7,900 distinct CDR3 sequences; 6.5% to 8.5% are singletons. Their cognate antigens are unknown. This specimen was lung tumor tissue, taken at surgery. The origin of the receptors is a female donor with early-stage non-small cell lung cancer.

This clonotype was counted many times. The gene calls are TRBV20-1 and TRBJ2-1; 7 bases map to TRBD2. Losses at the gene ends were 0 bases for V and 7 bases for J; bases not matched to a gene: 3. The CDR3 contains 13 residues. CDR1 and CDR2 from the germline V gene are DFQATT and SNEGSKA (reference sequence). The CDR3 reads CSAREGGENEQFF. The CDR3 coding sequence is TGCAGTGCTAGAGAGGGGGGGGAGAATGAGCAGTTCTTC.

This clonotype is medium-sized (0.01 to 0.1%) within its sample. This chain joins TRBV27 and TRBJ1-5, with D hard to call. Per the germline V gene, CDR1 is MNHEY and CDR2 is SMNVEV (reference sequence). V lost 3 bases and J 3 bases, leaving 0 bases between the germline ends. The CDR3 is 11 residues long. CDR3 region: CASSFNQPQHF. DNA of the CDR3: TGTGCCAGCAGTTTCAATCAGCCCCAGCATTTT.

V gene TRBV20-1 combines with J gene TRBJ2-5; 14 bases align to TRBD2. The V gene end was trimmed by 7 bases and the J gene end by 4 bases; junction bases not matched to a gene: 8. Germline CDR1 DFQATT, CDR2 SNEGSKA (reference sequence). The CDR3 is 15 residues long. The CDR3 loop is CSVIRGLAGAETQYF. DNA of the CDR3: TGCAGTGTCATACGGGGACTAGCGGGAGCAGAGACCCAGTACTTC.

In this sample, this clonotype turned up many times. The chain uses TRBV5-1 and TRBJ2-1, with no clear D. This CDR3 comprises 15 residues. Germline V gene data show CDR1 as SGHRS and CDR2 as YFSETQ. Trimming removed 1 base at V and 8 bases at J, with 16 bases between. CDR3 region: CASSLRLPFGDEQFF. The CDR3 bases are TGCGCCAGCAGCTTGAGGTTACCCTTTGGGGATGAGCAGTTCTTC.

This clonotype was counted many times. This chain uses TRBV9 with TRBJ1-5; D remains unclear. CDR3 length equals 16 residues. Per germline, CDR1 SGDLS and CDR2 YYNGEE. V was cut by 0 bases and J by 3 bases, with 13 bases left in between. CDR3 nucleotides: TGTGCCAGCAGCGTAGGTGGCAGTGGGGACAATCAGCCCCAGCATTTT. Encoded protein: CASSVGGSGDNQPQHF.

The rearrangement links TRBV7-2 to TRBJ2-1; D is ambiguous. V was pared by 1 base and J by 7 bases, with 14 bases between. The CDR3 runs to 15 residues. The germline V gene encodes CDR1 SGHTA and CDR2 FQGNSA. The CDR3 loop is CASSLEGWPSNEQFF. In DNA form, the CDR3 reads TGTGCCAGCAGCTTAGAGGGTTGGCCCTCGAATGAGCAGTTCTTC. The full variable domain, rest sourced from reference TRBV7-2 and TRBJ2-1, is GAGVSQSPSNKVTEKGKDVELRCDPISGHTALYWYRQSLGQGLEFLIYFQGNSAPDKSGLPSDRFSAERTGGSVSTLTIQRTQQEDSAVYLCASSLEGWPSNEQFFGPGTRLTVL.

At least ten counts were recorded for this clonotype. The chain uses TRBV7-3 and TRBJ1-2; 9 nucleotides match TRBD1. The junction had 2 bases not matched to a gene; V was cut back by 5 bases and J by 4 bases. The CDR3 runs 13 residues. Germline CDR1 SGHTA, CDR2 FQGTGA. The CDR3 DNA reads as TGTGCCAGCAGCCGACAGGGGGGCTATGGCTACACCTTC. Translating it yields CASSRQGGYGYTF.

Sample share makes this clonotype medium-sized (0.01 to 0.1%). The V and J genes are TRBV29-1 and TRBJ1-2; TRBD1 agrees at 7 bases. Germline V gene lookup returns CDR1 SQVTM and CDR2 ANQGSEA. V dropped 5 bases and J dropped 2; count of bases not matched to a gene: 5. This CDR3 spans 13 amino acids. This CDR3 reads CSVLGGQNYGYTF. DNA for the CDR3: TGCAGCGTTTTAGGGGGCCAAAACTATGGCTACACCTTC.

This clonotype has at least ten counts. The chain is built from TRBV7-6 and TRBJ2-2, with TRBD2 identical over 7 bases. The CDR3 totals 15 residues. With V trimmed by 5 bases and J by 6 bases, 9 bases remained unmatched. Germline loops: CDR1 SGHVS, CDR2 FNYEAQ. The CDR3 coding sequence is TGTGCCAGCAGCGAACAGACTAGCTACGCCGGGGAGCTGTTTTTT. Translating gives CASSEQTSYAGELFF.

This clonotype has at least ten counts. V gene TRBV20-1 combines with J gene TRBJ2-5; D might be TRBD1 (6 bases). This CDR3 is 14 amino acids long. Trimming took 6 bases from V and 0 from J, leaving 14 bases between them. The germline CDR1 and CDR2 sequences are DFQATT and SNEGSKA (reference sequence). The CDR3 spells CSAWTERHQETQYF. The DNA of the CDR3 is TGCAGTGCCTGGACAGAGAGACACCAAGAGACCCAGTACTTC.

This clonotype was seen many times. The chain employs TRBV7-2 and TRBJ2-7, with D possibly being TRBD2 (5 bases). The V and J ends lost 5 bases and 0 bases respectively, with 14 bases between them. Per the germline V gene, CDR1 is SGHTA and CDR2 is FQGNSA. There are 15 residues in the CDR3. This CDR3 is CASSRRFGSSYEQYF. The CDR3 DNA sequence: TGTGCCAGCAGCCGTCGGTTTGGGAGCTCCTACGAGCAGTACTTC.

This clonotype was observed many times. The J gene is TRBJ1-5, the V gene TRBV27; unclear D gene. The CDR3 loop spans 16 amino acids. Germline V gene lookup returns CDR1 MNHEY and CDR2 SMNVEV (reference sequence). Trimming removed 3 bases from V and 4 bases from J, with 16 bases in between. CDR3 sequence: CASSFPTPNRNQPQHF. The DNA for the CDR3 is TGTGCCAGCAGTTTCCCGACCCCGAACCGAAATCAGCCCCAGCATTTT.

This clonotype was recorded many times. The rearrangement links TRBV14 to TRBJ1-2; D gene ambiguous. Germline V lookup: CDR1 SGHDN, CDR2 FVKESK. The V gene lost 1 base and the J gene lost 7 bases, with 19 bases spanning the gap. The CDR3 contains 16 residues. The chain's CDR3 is CASSQASPKASSGYTF. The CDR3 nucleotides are TGTGCCAGCAGCCAAGCTTCACCTAAAGCATCCTCTGGCTACACCTTC. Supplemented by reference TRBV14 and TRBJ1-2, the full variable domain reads EAGVTQFPSHSVIEKGQTVTLRCDPISGHDNLYWYRRVMGKEIKFLLHFVKESKQDESGMPNNRFLAERTGGTYSTLKVQPAELEDSGVYFCASSQASPKASSGYTFGSGTRLTVV.

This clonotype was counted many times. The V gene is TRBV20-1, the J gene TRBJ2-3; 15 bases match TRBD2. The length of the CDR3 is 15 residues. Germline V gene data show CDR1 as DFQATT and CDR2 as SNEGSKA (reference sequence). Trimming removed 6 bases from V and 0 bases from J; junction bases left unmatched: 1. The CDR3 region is CSAGLAGGSTDTQYF. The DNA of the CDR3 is TGCAGTGCAGGACTAGCGGGAGGGAGCACAGATACGCAGTATTTT.

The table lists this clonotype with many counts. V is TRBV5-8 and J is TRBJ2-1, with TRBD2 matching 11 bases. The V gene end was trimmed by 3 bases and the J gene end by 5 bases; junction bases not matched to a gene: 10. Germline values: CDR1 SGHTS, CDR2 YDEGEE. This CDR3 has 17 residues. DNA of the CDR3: TGTGCCAGCAGCTGGGGGGAGGGACTAGCGGAGAACAATGAGCAGTTCTTC. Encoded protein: CASSWGEGLAENNEQFF. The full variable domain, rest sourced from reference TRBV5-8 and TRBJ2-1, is EAGVTQSPTHLIKTRGQQATLRCSPISGHTSVYWYQQALGLGLQFLLWYDEGEERNRGNFPPRFSGRQFPNYSSELNVNALELEDSALYLCASSWGEGLAENNEQFFGPGTRLTVL.